A selection of T cell receptor beta chains follows, all from one sample in a study of vaccination effects on CD4 cells after COVID-19. Repertoires were generated with immunoSEQ multiplex PCR, while TCRdb's copy carries only in-frame clones and drops some. The sample records about 66,000 clones, roughly 80% being singletons. No antigen is known for these receptors. The sequenced sample was CD4+ T cells from PBMCs cultured without peptide, obtained after COVID-19 vaccination. Receptors originate from a human donor who received a COVID-19 vaccine. The CDR3 runs from the conserved cysteine through the conserved F or W. D genes are given only for firm matches. Size is omitted from some rows. Given values are once, few, many or a class for expanded clones.

>-|TRBV19|once|TRBJ1-4
CASSISFRQATEKLFF
TGTGCCAGTAGTATTTCCTTTCGACAGGCGACTGAAAAACTGTTTTTT
>TRBD2|TRBV10-3|-|TRBJ2-2
CASRTSGGVNTGELFF
TGTGCCTCCCGGACTAGCGGGGGAGTGAACACCGGGGAGCTGTTTTTT
>-|TRBV4-3|once|TRBJ1-2
CASSHIQDNYGYTF
TGCGCCAGCAGCCATATACAGGACAACTATGGCTACACCTTC
>-|TRBV6-5|-|TRBJ1-5
CASSYSRVWDNQPQHF
TGTGCCAGCAGTTACTCGCGGGTATGGGACAATCAGCCCCAGCATTTT
>TRBD1|TRBV7-3|-|TRBJ2-2
CASSPFVDRDTGELFF
TGTGCCAGCAGCCCCTTCGTGGACAGGGATACCGGGGAGCTGTTTTTT
>-|TRBV6-6|-|TRBJ2-2
CASSYFGSGELFF
TGTGCCAGCAGTTACTTTGGCTCCGGGGAGCTGTTTTTT
>-|TRBV13|few|TRBJ1-1
CASSGEQGLTEAFF
TGTGCCAGCAGCGGAGAACAGGGTCTCACTGAAGCTTTCTTT
>-|TRBV7-9|-|TRBJ1-3
CASSTRRNLLGNTIYF
TGTGCCAGCAGCACGCGACGGAACCTCCTCGGAAACACCATATATTTT
>TRBD1|TRBV2|few|TRBJ1-5
CASTGGANQPQHF
TGTGCCAGCACAGGGGGGGCGAATCAGCCCCAGCATTTT
>-|TRBV4-1|once|TRBJ1-3
CASSAPRTGTVGNTIYF
TGCGCCAGCAGCGCCCCCCGTACGGGGACTGTTGGAAACACCATATATTTT
>-|TRBV9|-|TRBJ2-1
CASSVEGTYNEQFF
TGTGCCAGCAGCGTAGAGGGAACGTACAATGAGCAGTTCTTC
>-|TRBV5-1|-|TRBJ1-5
CASSLGGASNQPQHF
TGCGCCAGCAGCCTCGGGGGTGCTAGCAATCAGCCCCAGCATTTT
>TRBD1|TRBV5-1|-|TRBJ2-1
CASSLRQGDNNEQFF
TGCGCCAGCAGCTTGAGACAGGGGGATAACAATGAGCAGTTCTTC
>TRBD1|TRBV19|-|TRBJ2-1
CASSTRQGDSYNEQFF
TGTGCCAGTAGTACCCGACAGGGCGACTCCTACAATGAGCAGTTCTTC
>-|TRBV9|-|TRBJ1-4
CASSVAGSGEKLFF
TGTGCCAGCAGCGTCGCAGGGTCTGGTGAAAAACTGTTTTTT
>TRBD1|TRBV12-3/TRBV12-4|-|TRBJ1-2
CASRDRGHGYTF
TGTGCCAGCAGGGACAGGGGTCATGGCTACACCTTC
>-|TRBV11-2|-|TRBJ2-5
CASRQEGQAFQETQYF
TGTGCCAGCAGACAGGAGGGCCAGGCCTTCCAAGAGACCCAGTACTTC
>-|TRBV28|-|TRBJ1-6
CASSPLDGANSPLHF
TGTGCCAGCAGTCCCCTCGACGGAGCTAATTCACCCCTCCACTTT
>TRBD1|TRBV9|few|TRBJ1-6
CASSASGGNSPLHF
TGTGCCAGCAGCGCCTCAGGGGGTAATTCACCCCTCCACTTT
>-|TRBV6-2/TRBV6-3|-|TRBJ1-5
CASSYPWRGSNQPQHF
TGTGCCAGCAGTTACCCCTGGCGGGGGTCCAATCAGCCCCAGCATTTT
>TRBD2|TRBV9|-|TRBJ2-3
CASSVEGLAGGTGDTQYF
TGTGCCAGCAGCGTAGAGGGACTAGCGGGGGGCACAGGAGATACGCAGTATTTT
>-|TRBV5-1|-|TRBJ2-3
CASSLEGQLGTDTQYF
TGCGCCAGCAGCTTGGAAGGGCAACTGGGGACAGATACGCAGTATTTT
>-|TRBV6-1|-|TRBJ1-6
CASSEKVSSPLHF
TGTGCCAGCAGTGAAAAGGTTTCTTCACCCCTCCACTTT
>-|TRBV6-2/TRBV6-3|-|TRBJ1-2
CASSYPAGSGYTF
TGTGCCAGCAGTTATCCGGCAGGGTCCGGCTACACCTTC
>-|TRBV5-1|-|TRBJ1-2
CASSLEGAGYGYTF
TGCGCCAGCAGCTTGGAAGGGGCCGGCTATGGCTACACCTTC
>-|TRBV24-1|-|TRBJ2-3
CATSEERSADTQYF
TGTGCCACCAGTGAAGAAAGGAGCGCAGATACGCAGTATTTT
>-|TRBV2|-|TRBJ1-6
CASSGGPDSPLHF
TGTGCCAGCAGTGGGGGTCCCGATTCACCCCTCCACTTT
>-|TRBV5-1|-|TRBJ1-2
CASSLGSPVGNYGYTF
TGCGCCAGCAGCTTAGGCAGCCCAGTCGGTAACTATGGCTACACCTTC
>TRBD1|TRBV7-2|-|TRBJ1-2
CASSLAIQGVGYGYTF
TGTGCCAGCAGCTTAGCTATACAGGGGGTAGGCTATGGCTACACCTTC